These 30 T cell receptor beta chains came from one sample sequenced in a study of a mutant IDH1 vaccine in newly diagnosed glioma. Produced via immunoSEQ multiplex PCR; TCRdb's table is partial and in-frame only. The data hold more than 45,000 clones, with approximately 90% observed a single time. Time point described: week 35, safety follow-up. It was 300 ug of mutant IDH1 20-mer peptide that made up each vaccine dose, given with topical imiquimod. These receptors lack a known antigen. Source: PBMCs, taken from a glioma patient whose treatment included an IDH1 peptide vaccine. These TCRs come from a woman in her 40s with glioma.

This chain links TRBV7-6 with TRBJ2-1; D not resolved. CDR1 SGHVS and CDR2 FNYEAQ come from the germline V gene. Trimming removed 3 bases at V and 7 bases at J, with 13 bases between. The CDR3 spans 14 residues. This chain's CDR3 is CASSFNPYGNEQFF. DNA of the CDR3: TGTGCCAGCAGCTTTAACCCCTACGGAAATGAGCAGTTCTTC.

The chain links TRBV6-1 to TRBJ1-3; 9 positions agree with TRBD1. After removal of 6 bases from V and 4 bases from J, the junction contained 7 bases not matched to a gene. Per the germline V gene, CDR1 is MNHNS and CDR2 is SASEGT. The CDR3 spans 15 residues. The CDR3 DNA reads as TGTGCCAGCAGCACCGGGACAGGGCAAGGAAACACCATATATTTT. It encodes CASSTGTGQGNTIYF.

As DNA, the CDR3 is TGTGCCAGCAGTGAAAAAAGCGGTGTAGGAGGCCCGAACACTGAAGCTTTCTTT. This codes for CASSEKSGVGGPNTEAFF. This chain connects TRBV6-1 to TRBJ1-1; D is unclear. CDR3 length equals 18 residues. V was shortened by 2 bases and J by 1 base, with 20 bases between the two germline ends. CDR1 and CDR2 (germline): MNHNS, SASEGT.

The gene calls are TRBV5-1 and TRBJ2-7; D is uncertain. The CDR3 sequence is 14 residues long. Looked up from germline, CDR1 is SGHRS and CDR2 is YFSETQ. Trimming pared 0 bases from V and 5 bases from J, leaving 12 bases between. The CDR3 DNA sequence: TGCGCCAGCAGCTTGGAGGCAGGACCCCACGAGCAGTACTTC. Residues: CASSLEAGPHEQYF.

This chain links TRBV10-1 with TRBJ2-2; D gene uncertain. V lost 6 bases and J lost 0, with 5 bases in between. This CDR3 region has 13 residues. In germline, CDR1 is WNHNN, CDR2 SYGVQD (reference sequence). The CDR3 sequence is CASSGTNTGELFF. The CDR3 nucleotides read TGCGCCAGCAGCGGAACGAACACCGGGGAGCTGTTTTTT.

The chain uses TRBV18 and TRBJ2-7; D is perhaps TRBD1 (6 bases). From germline, CDR1 is KGHSH and CDR2 LQKENI. CDR3 size: 13 residues. Trimming shortened V by 5 bases and J by 3 bases, and 11 bases separated the two germline ends. The CDR3 nucleotides read TGTGCCAGCTCAGTCAACAGGGACTACGAGCAGTACTTC. Amino acids: CASSVNRDYEQYF.

J is TRBJ1-4 and V is TRBV18; D call uncertain. The germline CDR1 and CDR2 sequences are KGHSH and LQKENI. Trimming took 1 base from V and 6 from J, leaving 9 bases between them. The CDR3 runs to 14 residues. CDR3 loop: CASSPLGDHEKLFF. The CDR3 DNA follows: TGTGCCAGCTCACCACTGGGTGATCATGAAAAACTGTTTTTT.

The rearrangement uses TRBV10-3 and TRBJ2-3; TRBD2 agrees at 9 bases. The V gene end was trimmed by 0 bases and the J gene end by 0 bases; junction bases not matched to a gene: 1. Germline CDR1 is ENHRY and CDR2 is SYGVKD. The CDR3 is made up of 16 amino acids. In DNA, the CDR3 is TGTGCCATCAGTGAGTCGAGCGGGGGGAGCACAGATACGCAGTATTTT. Translated: CAISESSGGSTDTQYF.

The rearrangement uses TRBV14 and TRBJ2-1; 8 nucleotides line up with TRBD2. Germline CDR1 and CDR2: SGHDN and FVKESK. V trimming: 3 bases; J trimming: 13 bases; junction bases outside the gene matches: 11. CDR3 size: 14 residues. The CDR3 protein is CASSQISGKGFQFF. CDR3 DNA: TGTGCCAGCAGCCAGATTAGCGGGAAGGGTTTCCAGTTCTTC.

The chain joins TRBV10-3 to TRBJ1-4, with unresolved D. Looked up from germline, CDR1 is ENHRY and CDR2 is SYGVKD. The CDR3 spans 15 residues. Trimming stripped 6 bases from V and 4 bases from J, with 15 bases between. CDR3 in DNA: TGTGCCATCAGCCGAGGAGGGAACCGTAATGAAAAACTGTTTTTT. Its protein is CAISRGGNRNEKLFF.

The rearrangement uses TRBV15 and TRBJ1-6; a possible D gene is TRBD1 (5 bases). CDR3 length: 12 amino acids. With 2 bases removed from V and 9 bases from J, the gap between germline ends came to 5 bases. Germline values: CDR1 LNHNV, CDR2 YYDKDF (reference sequence). Here the CDR3 reads CATSRQGSPLHF. The CDR3 DNA is TGTGCCACCAGCAGACAGGGTTCACCCCTCCACTTT.

The chain is built from TRBV27 and TRBJ1-6, with D unclear. V was cut by 3 bases and J by 0 bases, with 12 bases left in between. Germline assignment: CDR1 MNHEY and CDR2 SMNVEV (reference sequence). This CDR3 is built from 17 residues. CDR3 region: CASSFRAVGSYNSPLHF. The CDR3, as DNA: TGTGCCAGCAGTTTCCGGGCAGTCGGCTCCTATAATTCACCCCTCCACTTT.

The chain joins TRBV10-2 to TRBJ2-2; TRBD2 matches at 9 bases. With V trimmed by 6 bases and J by 7 bases, 15 bases remained unmatched. The V gene's germline CDR1 is WSHSY and CDR2 SAAADI. There are 17 residues in the CDR3. CDR3 sequence: CASRGGRLRGGLGELFF. Here the CDR3 DNA reads TGCGCCAGCAGGGGGGGTAGGCTGCGGGGGGGCCTCGGGGAGCTGTTTTTT.

As to this clone: The sample contains more than one DNA sequence encoding this CDR3. The chain employs TRBV6-5 and TRBJ1-1, with D possibly matching TRBD1 (5 bases). This CDR3 contains 11 residues. V shed 7 bases and J shed 3 bases, with 6 bases lying between them. The germline V gene encodes CDR1 MNHEY and CDR2 SVGAGI. The CDR3 reads CASTGDTEAFF. CDR3 in DNA: TGTGCCAGCACGGGGGACACTGAAGCTTTCTTT.

V and J are TRBV5-1 and TRBJ2-1; maybe TRBD2 (7 bases). CDR1 and CDR2 from the germline V gene are SGHRS and YFSETQ. V dropped 4 bases and J dropped 3 bases, with 14 bases sitting between them. CDR3 length: 15 amino acids. The CDR3 is CASSLGGAFYNEQFF. CDR3 DNA sequence: TGCGCCAGCAGCCTTGGGGGGGCCTTCTACAATGAGCAGTTCTTC.

The V and J genes are TRBV7-9 and TRBJ1-2, with TRBD1 as a possible D gene (5 bases). There are 13 residues in the CDR3. Germline values: CDR1 SEHNR, CDR2 FQNEAQ (reference sequence). Trimming stripped 6 bases from V and 4 bases from J, with 12 bases between. CDR3 in DNA: TGTGCCAGCAGTACAAGTGACAGCTATGGCTACACCTTC. It is translated as CASSTSDSYGYTF.

In nucleotides, the CDR3 is TGTGCCAGCAGCCTTGCCAATGAGCAGTTCTTC. Its translation: CASSLANEQFF. The V and J genes are TRBV7-9 and TRBJ2-1; D call uncertain. V was cut by 5 bases and J by 6 bases, with 5 bases left in between. This CDR3 contains 11 residues. Per the germline V gene, CDR1 is SEHNR and CDR2 is FQNEAQ (reference sequence).

This clone was recorded only once. The chain has TRBV13 and TRBJ2-7, with D possibly being TRBD2 (5 bases). CDR1 PRHDT and CDR2 FYEKMQ come from the germline V gene (reference sequence). This CDR3 is built from 21 residues. Trimming cost V 0 bases and J 7 bases, with 34 bases left between them. CDR3 amino acids: CASSLGRPQRTLGKAPGEQYF. CDR3 bases: TGTGCCAGCAGCTTAGGACGGCCCCAACGGACCCTCGGGAAGGCTCCGGGGGAGCAGTACTTC.

V and J are TRBV7-2 and TRBJ2-1; possibly TRBD2 for D (6 bases). The CDR3 runs to 14 residues. V shed 5 bases and J shed 7 bases, with 15 bases lying between them. From germline, CDR1 is SGHTA and CDR2 FQGNSA. The CDR3 sequence is CASSPTGTWNEQFF. The CDR3 DNA is TGTGCCAGCAGCCCTACGGGGACTTGGAATGAGCAGTTCTTC. The full variable domain, rest sourced from reference TRBV7-2 and TRBJ2-1, is GAGVSQSPSNKVTEKGKDVELRCDPISGHTALYWYRQSLGQGLEFLIYFQGNSAPDKSGLPSDRFSAERTGGSVSTLTIQRTQQEDSAVYLCASSPTGTWNEQFFGPGTRLTVL.

The gene calls are TRBV18 and TRBJ1-1; no definite D call. Germline CDR1 and CDR2: KGHSH and LQKENI. V was pared by 3 bases and J by 0 bases, with 5 bases between. The CDR3 length is 13 residues. CDR3 nucleotides: TGTGCCAGCTCACCCGGCGTGAACACTGAAGCTTTCTTT. The encoded protein is CASSPGVNTEAFF.

The gene calls are TRBV7-2 and TRBJ2-3; D perhaps matches TRBD2 (6 bases). The CDR3 sequence is 16 residues long. The germline V gene has CDR1 SGHTA and CDR2 FQGNSA. Trimming stripped 1 base from V and 2 bases from J, with 13 bases between. The CDR3 DNA reads as TGTGCCAGCAGCTTAGTCTCGGGAGAAGACACAGATACGCAGTATTTT. This translates into CASSLVSGEDTDTQYF.

The CDR3: CASRRGMATDTQYF. CDR3 DNA sequence: TGTGCCAGCAGGAGGGGGATGGCCACAGATACGCAGTATTTT. The chain carries TRBV28 and TRBJ2-3, with D tentatively TRBD1 (6 bases). The CDR3 runs 14 residues. Germline loops: CDR1 MDHEN, CDR2 SYDVKM. Trimming cost V 6 bases and J 2 bases, with 12 bases left between them.

This chain connects TRBV19 to TRBJ1-1; D is uncertain. V lost 4 bases to trimming and J lost 7 bases, with 10 bases between them. This CDR3 has 12 amino acids. Germline loops: CDR1 LNHDA, CDR2 SQIVND (reference sequence). The CDR3 nucleotides are TGTGCCAGTAGTAGTGCAGAAGATGAAGCTTTCTTT. This gives the protein CASSSAEDEAFF.

The V call is TRBV6-1, the J call TRBJ2-7; D unclear. The CDR3 is 15 amino acids. The germline V gene encodes CDR1 MNHNS and CDR2 SASEGT. V shed 3 bases and J shed 3 bases, with 15 bases lying between them. As DNA, the CDR3 is TGTGCCAGCAGTGATGAGCTGCCTCTGGTCTACGAGCAGTACTTC. It codes for CASSDELPLVYEQYF.

V and J are TRBV7-2 and TRBJ2-7, with 9 bases lining up with TRBD2. Per the germline V gene, CDR1 is SGHTA and CDR2 is FQGNSA. The CDR3 consists of 15 residues. Losses at the gene ends were 5 bases for V and 7 bases for J; bases not matched to a gene: 12. Here the CDR3 DNA reads TGTGCCAGCAGCAGACTAGCGGTTCTGTCGGGAGAGCAGTACTTC. It yields the protein CASSRLAVLSGEQYF.

The genes are TRBV29-1 and TRBJ2-5; 13 bases agree with TRBD2. V lost 5 bases to trimming and J lost 13 bases; unmatched junction nucleotides: 16. The CDR3 has 15 residues. Germline loops: CDR1 SQVTM, CDR2 ANQGSEA. CDR3 sequence: CSVQFTGTSGIPRYF. Here the CDR3 DNA reads TGCAGCGTTCAGTTCACCGGGACTAGCGGGATCCCACGGTACTTC.

The chain couples TRBV10-3 to TRBJ2-5; 12 bases are a match to TRBD2. This CDR3 is 15 amino acids long. J lost 5 bases, V lost 7 bases, and 8 bases had no gene match. The germline V gene encodes CDR1 ENHRY and CDR2 SYGVKD. The CDR3 reads CAITASGGASETQYF. In nucleotides, the CDR3 is TGTGCCATCACGGCTAGCGGGGGGGCTTCGGAGACCCAGTACTTC.

This clone was counted a single time. The chain links TRBV4-3 to TRBJ1-2, with D unclear. CDR1 LGHNA and CDR2 YSLEER come from the germline V gene. The CDR3 totals 13 residues. Trimming left V 0 bases short and J 8 bases short, with 10 bases between. The CDR3 spells CASSQDRDYGYTF. CDR3 sequence (DNA): TGCGCCAGCAGCCAAGATAGGGATTACGGCTACACCTTC.

The chain couples TRBV20-1 to TRBJ1-1; D is ambiguous. CDR1 DFQATT and CDR2 SNEGSKA come from the germline V gene (reference sequence). The CDR3 is made up of 11 amino acids. The ends were cut back, 3 bases at V and 11 bases at J, with 13 bases in the middle. For the CDR3, the DNA is TGCAGTGCTAGCGGCCAGGTCGGTGCTTTCTTT. Translating it yields CSASGQVGAFF.

This clone came up once. The rearrangement joins TRBV19 to TRBJ1-2; TRBD1 matches at 7 bases. The CDR3 is 14 amino acids. V shed 4 bases, J shed 0 bases, and the junction held 2 bases outside the gene matches. CDR1 LNHDA and CDR2 SQIVND come from the germline V gene (reference sequence). CDR3 in DNA: TGTGCCAGTAGTAGGGGGACAGCTAACTATGGCTACACCTTC. It yields the protein CASSRGTANYGYTF. Full variable domain (rest looked up from reference TRBV19 and TRBJ1-2): DGGITQSPKYLFRKEGQNVTLSCEQNLNHDAMYWYRQDPGQGLRLIYYSQIVNDFQKGDIAEGYSVSREKKESFPLTVTSAQKNPTAFYLCASSRGTANYGYTFGSGTRLTVV.